A selection of T cell receptor beta chains follows, all from one sample in a study of blood T cell repertoires in COVID-19. Clones were read by immunoSEQ multiplex PCR, and TCRdb kept only the in-frame ones, dropping some. The data contain some 150,000 clones, approximately 84% of them singletons. The material sequenced was PBMCs or T cells enriched from blood (not recorded which). These receptors were collected from a human donor with acute COVID-19. The donor label of this sample is uncertain. Each CDR3 is given with its conserved first and last residue. D genes are given only for firm matches. Expanded clones are given a class, and other clones once, few, many or no size at all.

j_call d_call cdr3_length v_call clone_size cdr3_aa cdr3_nt
TRBJ1-5 TRBD1 16 TRBV7-2 - CASSPEGTGRGQPQHF TGTGCCAGCAGCCCCGAAGGGACAGGGAGAGGTCAGCCCCAGCATTTT
TRBJ2-2 TRBD2 14 TRBV9 - CASSPGGGTGELFF TGTGCCAGCAGCCCCGGGGGGGGCACCGGGGAGCTGTTTTTT
TRBJ2-7 - 13 TRBV9 - CASSVRQGGEQYF TGTGCCAGCAGCGTAAGACAGGGAGGCGAGCAGTACTTC
TRBJ1-4 TRBD1 13 TRBV12-3/TRBV12-4 - CASLDRGREKLFF TGTGCCAGCCTTGACAGGGGTCGGGAAAAACTGTTTTTT
TRBJ2-3 TRBD1 14 TRBV24-1 - CATSTGGGTDTQYF TGTGCCACCAGCACAGGGGGCGGCACAGATACGCAGTATTTT
TRBJ2-6 - 19 TRBV5-1 - CASSLVRQAGLSGANVLTF TGCGCCAGCAGCTTGGTCCGACAGGCCGGCCTCTCTGGGGCCAACGTCCTGACTTTC
TRBJ2-5 - 15 TRBV19 once CASRPGLSPQETQYF TGTGCCAGTAGGCCGGGACTTAGCCCACAAGAGACCCAGTACTTC
TRBJ2-3 TRBD2 18 TRBV6-1 - CASSEGTGTIQSTDTQYF TGTGCCAGCAGTGAAGGGACTGGGACTATCCAATCCACAGATACGCAGTATTTT
TRBJ2-1 - 14 TRBV29-1 - CSVPELVMDNEQFF TGCAGCGTTCCAGAACTAGTCATGGACAATGAGCAGTTCTTC
TRBJ2-7 - 16 TRBV18 - CASSPPELATPYEQYF TGTGCCAGCTCACCACCGGAGTTGGCGACCCCCTACGAGCAGTACTTC
TRBJ1-4 - 15 TRBV13 - CASSSRGGRIEKLFF TGTGCCAGCAGCTCCAGGGGAGGGAGGATTGAAAAACTGTTTTTT
TRBJ2-7 - 13 TRBV28 - CASTGRGNYEQYF TGTGCCAGCACAGGTCGGGGAAACTACGAGCAGTACTTC
TRBJ1-4 TRBD1 14 TRBV7-2 - CASSPDRDGEKLFF TGTGCCAGCAGCCCGGACAGGGATGGTGAAAAACTGTTTTTT
TRBJ1-2 TRBD1 13 TRBV19 - CASQDRWNYGYTF TGTGCCAGCCAGGACAGGTGGAACTATGGCTACACCTTC
TRBJ2-7 TRBD1 14 TRBV7-9 - CASSPRDRTYEQYF TGTGCCAGCAGCCCAAGGGACAGAACCTACGAGCAGTACTTC
TRBJ2-3 TRBD2 16 TRBV5-1 - CASRTLAGEPTDTQYF TGCGCCAGCAGAACCCTAGCGGGGGAGCCCACAGATACGCAGTATTTT
TRBJ2-3 TRBD2 16 TRBV6-2/TRBV6-3 - CASSTGLAGGTDTQYF TGTGCCAGCAGTACCGGACTAGCGGGGGGGACAGATACGCAGTATTTT
TRBJ1-1 - 14 TRBV7-3 - CASSLRAGETEAFF TGTGCCAGCAGCTTAAGGGCAGGGGAGACTGAAGCTTTCTTT
TRBJ1-2 - 12 TRBV2 - CASSDTENGYTF TGTGCCAGCAGTGATACGGAGAATGGCTACACCTTC
TRBJ2-1 TRBD1 13 TRBV5-4 few CASSWGQQNEQFF TGTGCCAGCAGCTGGGGACAGCAAAATGAGCAGTTCTTC
TRBJ2-7 TRBD1 15 TRBV30 - CACHRTGTVSYEQYF TGTGCCTGCCATCGGACCGGGACAGTCTCCTACGAGCAGTACTTC
TRBJ1-5 - 15 TRBV10-3 - CAISESPGNYQPQHF TGTGCCATCAGTGAGTCCCCCGGGAATTATCAGCCCCAGCATTTT
TRBJ1-2 TRBD1 16 TRBV5-1 - CASTLTPGQAGGGYTF TGCGCCAGCACCTTGACTCCGGGACAGGCCGGGGGAGGCTACACCTTC
TRBJ2-7 - 15 TRBV3-1/TRBV3-2 once CASSQDKTKSYEQYF TGTGCCAGCAGCCAAGATAAAACTAAATCCTACGAGCAGTACTTC
TRBJ2-5 TRBD2 14 TRBV5-4 - CASSSGTNYETQYF TGTGCCAGCAGCTCCGGGACTAATTACGAGACCCAGTACTTC
TRBJ1-5 - 13 TRBV29-1 once CSVVGPRGQPQHF TGCAGCGTTGTGGGCCCACGGGGTCAGCCCCAGCATTTT
TRBJ2-5 TRBD1 15 TRBV7-2 - CASSFDRGVGETQYF TGTGCCAGCAGCTTCGACAGGGGGGTAGGAGAGACCCAGTACTTC
TRBJ2-5 TRBD2 16 TRBV19 - CASSSRLAGVLETQYF TGTGCCAGTAGTTCGCGACTAGCGGGGGTCTTAGAGACCCAGTACTTC
TRBJ2-7 - 15 TRBV5-5 once CASSPGTSSSGEQYF TGTGCCAGCAGCCCCGGGACAAGTAGCTCGGGCGAGCAGTACTTC
TRBJ2-6 - 19 TRBV21-1 - CASSKAGTGEAPGANVLTF TGTGCCAGCAGCAAAGCAGGAACAGGTGAAGCCCCTGGGGCCAACGTCCTGACTTTC
TRBJ2-7 - 16 TRBV13 - CASSLIKGAGWHEQYF TGTGCCAGCAGCTTAATCAAAGGGGCAGGGTGGCACGAGCAGTACTTC
TRBJ1-3 - 15 TRBV7-9 - CASSLGAGTGNTIYF TGTGCCAGCAGCTTAGGAGCAGGGACTGGAAACACCATATATTTT
TRBJ1-2 - 13 TRBV12-3/TRBV12-4 - CASTSGGVYGYTF TGTGCCAGCACGTCGGGCGGGGTTTATGGCTACACCTTC
TRBJ1-1 TRBD1 15 TRBV7-2 - CASSGGTDRQTEAFF TGTGCCAGCAGCGGGGGGACAGATCGGCAGACTGAAGCTTTCTTT
TRBJ2-7 TRBD2 15 TRBV13 - CASSRGTSGGYEQYF TGTGCCAGCAGCCGAGGAACTAGCGGGGGTTACGAGCAGTACTTC
TRBJ1-5 - 15 TRBV5-5 - CASSGGVVADQPQHF TGTGCCAGCAGCGGGGGGGTAGTAGCCGATCAGCCCCAGCATTTT
TRBJ1-2 TRBD1 13 TRBV6-4 - CASSQTGDYGYTF TGTGCCAGCAGTCAGACAGGGGACTATGGCTACACCTTC
TRBJ2-6 TRBD1 13 TRBV6-5 once CASSWTGANVLTF TGTGCCAGCAGCTGGACAGGCGCCAACGTCCTGACTTTC
TRBJ2-1 TRBD2 14 TRBV2 - CASSLGLAVNEQFF TGTGCCAGCAGTCTCGGACTAGCGGTCAATGAGCAGTTCTTC
TRBJ1-3 - 17 TRBV11-2 - CASSWAVLGGRGNTIYF TGTGCCAGCAGCTGGGCTGTGCTGGGGGGTAGAGGAAACACCATATATTTT
TRBJ1-1 TRBD1 18 TRBV12-5 once CASGLVLHRGPGNTEAFF TGTGCTAGTGGTTTGGTATTACACAGGGGGCCGGGGAACACTGAAGCTTTCTTT
TRBJ1-5 - 13 TRBV28 - CASGTFGGLPQHF TGTGCCAGTGGCACCTTCGGCGGTCTGCCCCAGCATTTT
TRBJ1-2 - 13 TRBV18 - CASSPPAGLGYTF TGTGCCAGCTCACCTCCGGCAGGGTTGGGCTACACCTTC